Listed below are T cell receptor beta chains from one sample, sequenced in a study of neoadjuvant anti-PD-1 for oral cavity cancer. The protocol was immunoSEQ multiplex PCR, while the TCRdb copy is restricted to in-frame clones and leaves out a portion. Among around 62,000 clones, approximately 79% were seen once, and the ten largest hold 2.5% to 3%. The source material was PBMCs, sampled before nivolumab (anti-PD-1) treatment. Every receptor here comes from a person aged 35-79 years with oral cavity squamous cell carcinoma. Each CDR3 is given with its conserved first and last residue. D genes are given only for firm matches. Clone sizes are given selectively: once, few, many, or a class where the clone is expanded.

clone_size	j_call	d_call	v_call	cdr3_length	cdr3_nt	cdr3_aa
-	TRBJ2-1	-	TRBV5-6	14	TGTGCCAGCAGGTCTCCAGGGACCTACAATGAGCAGTTCTTC	CASRSPGTYNEQFF
-	TRBJ2-7	-	TRBV13	14	TGTGCCAGCAGCTTTGGGCAGGGGAACTACGAGCAGTACTTC	CASSFGQGNYEQYF
few	TRBJ1-5	TRBD1	TRBV6-1	16	TGTGCCAGCAGTGGGGGGGGGACAGGGCGCAATCAGCCCCAGCATTTT	CASSGGGTGRNQPQHF
-	TRBJ2-3	TRBD1	TRBV30	16	TGTGCCTGGAGTGTACTGGGGGACAGCAGCACAGATACGCAGTATTTT	CAWSVLGDSSTDTQYF
-	TRBJ2-1	TRBD2	TRBV10-3	14	TGTGCCATCAGCTCCGGGACTAGCATCCGCGAGCAGTTCTTC	CAISSGTSIREQFF
-	TRBJ1-6	TRBD1	TRBV5-5	15	TGTGCCAGCAGCTCACCGGACAGGGTGAGATCACCCCTCCACTTT	CASSSPDRVRSPLHF
-	TRBJ1-1	-	TRBV5-1	15	TGCGCCAGCAGCTTCGATCTCTCCCGAGGTGATGAAGCTTTCTTT	CASSFDLSRGDEAFF
-	TRBJ1-4	-	TRBV27	14	TGTGCCAGCAGTTTATTCCGTAATAATGAAAAACTGTTTTTT	CASSLFRNNEKLFF
-	TRBJ2-7	TRBD2	TRBV13	14	TGTGCCAGCAGCTTACGGGGGGGAGGCTACGAGCAGTACTTC	CASSLRGGGYEQYF
few	TRBJ2-5	TRBD2	TRBV6-1	15	TGTGCCAGCAGTTCCAGCGGGAGTTCAAGAGAGACCCAGTACTTC	CASSSSGSSRETQYF
-	TRBJ2-1	-	TRBV7-6	13	TGTGCCAGCAGCCCCCAGGGAATTAATGAGCAGTTCTTC	CASSPQGINEQFF
-	TRBJ2-1	TRBD2	TRBV11-2	15	TGTGCCAGCAGCTTCGCGGGAGGGCCACACAATGAGCAGTTCTTC	CASSFAGGPHNEQFF
-	TRBJ2-2	TRBD1	TRBV18	14	TGTGCCAGCTCCGGGACAGGGAACACCGGGGAGCTGTTTTTT	CASSGTGNTGELFF
-	TRBJ2-5	TRBD2	TRBV19	21	TGTGCCAGTAGTATGGGGATCGGGCTAGCGGGGGGGCAGGGAGTGAGGGAGACCCAGTACTTC	CASSMGIGLAGGQGVRETQYF
few	TRBJ1-6	-	TRBV9	14	TGTGCCAGCAGCGTAGGTGGGTTTGATTCACCCCTCCACTTT	CASSVGGFDSPLHF
-	TRBJ1-3	-	TRBV7-9	16	TGTGCCAGCAGCCTTGGGTCAGTGCGCTCTGGAAACACCATATATTTT	CASSLGSVRSGNTIYF
-	TRBJ1-5	-	TRBV7-9	15	TGTGCCAGCAGCTTAACCGGGGGGATCAATCAGCCCCAGCATTTT	CASSLTGGINQPQHF
-	TRBJ1-2	-	TRBV28	12	TGTGCCAGCACGACCGGAGGCTATGGCTACACCTTC	CASTTGGYGYTF
-	TRBJ1-5	TRBD1	TRBV5-8	18	TGTGCCAGCAGCACGCCAAGACAGGGGGTAACGGGCAATCAGCCCCAGCATTTT	CASSTPRQGVTGNQPQHF
-	TRBJ1-4	-	TRBV19	15	TGTGCCAGTAGAAACACCCCGCAGGGTAATGAAAAACTGTTTTTT	CASRNTPQGNEKLFF
-	TRBJ1-6	-	TRBV19	16	TGTGCCAGTACCCGACAGGTCAGCTCCTATAATTCACCCCTCCACTTT	CASTRQVSSYNSPLHF
few	TRBJ2-7	-	TRBV4-2	14	TGTGCCAGCAGCCAAGTAGGGGGCTCCTACGAGCAGTACTTC	CASSQVGGSYEQYF
few	TRBJ1-2	-	TRBV10-2	15	TGCGCCAGCAGTAACATCGGGGTCCTGAACTATGGCTACACCTTC	CASSNIGVLNYGYTF
-	TRBJ2-7	-	TRBV11-2	14	TGTGCCAGCAGTCCCAGGCGGGGGCCCTACGAGCAGTACTTC	CASSPRRGPYEQYF
few	TRBJ2-7	-	TRBV7-8	15	TGTGCCAGCAGCTTAGACCGCGACAGGCGCTACGAGCAGTACTTC	CASSLDRDRRYEQYF
few	TRBJ2-7	-	TRBV19	13	TGTGCCAGTAGATCGGTGACAGACTACGAGCAGTACTTC	CASRSVTDYEQYF
few	TRBJ2-7	-	TRBV7-2	15	TGTGCCAGCAGCTTAAGTGGGACGGAGACCTACGAGCAGTACTTC	CASSLSGTETYEQYF
few	TRBJ1-2	-	TRBV7-9	13	TGTGCCAGCAGCCCCGGACAGATCTATGGCTACACCTTC	CASSPGQIYGYTF
many	TRBJ1-2	-	TRBV29-1	14	TGCAGCGTTGGCCCCTGGCGGGGGCAGCATGGCTACACCTTC	CSVGPWRGQHGYTF
-	TRBJ2-6	-	TRBV7-2	15	TGTGCCAGCAGCCCCGGGGGAGCTGGGGCCAACGTCCTGACTTTC	CASSPGGAGANVLTF
-	TRBJ2-7	-	TRBV27	12	TGTGCCAGCAGTTTACAGGGGGGTGAGCAGTACTTC	CASSLQGGEQYF
-	TRBJ2-5	TRBD1	TRBV6-6	15	TGTGCCAGCAGTACGGGACAGGGGGTAGTAGAGACCCAGTACTTC	CASSTGQGVVETQYF
once	TRBJ2-5	-	TRBV2	15	TGTGCCAGCAGTGACGGCGGCGGGGCGGGACGGACCCAGTACTTC	CASSDGGGAGRTQYF
-	TRBJ2-1	-	TRBV27	17	TGTGCCAGCAGCCCATTTATAGCTAGCGGGGGACAGGGTGAGCAGTTCTTC	CASSPFIASGGQGEQFF
few	TRBJ1-3	-	TRBV2	12	TGTGCCAGCAACAGGGCTGGAAACACCATATATTTT	CASNRAGNTIYF
-	TRBJ2-1	-	TRBV5-1	14	TGCGCCAGCAGCTTTCGTTCCGGCTACAATGAGCAGTTCTTC	CASSFRSGYNEQFF
-	TRBJ1-1	-	TRBV19	13	TGTGCCAGTAGGTTTTTACCGGACACTGAAGCTTTCTTT	CASRFLPDTEAFF
few	TRBJ2-7	-	TRBV2	13	TGTGCCAGCTCCCGGGACACTCAATACGAGCAGTACTTC	CASSRDTQYEQYF
-	TRBJ1-1	TRBD1	TRBV6-5	14	TGTGCCAGCAGCACTAACAGGGGCGACACTGAAGCTTTCTTT	CASSTNRGDTEAFF
-	TRBJ2-3	-	TRBV7-2	14	TGTGCCAGCAGCTTAGGAGGGGGGAGAGATACGCAGTATTTT	CASSLGGGRDTQYF
few	TRBJ1-5	-	TRBV5-5	14	TGTGCCAGCAGCCCCGTCCAAATCAATCAGCCCCAGCATTTT	CASSPVQINQPQHF
-	TRBJ1-2	-	TRBV29-1	15	TGCAGCGTTGAAGATCCTCGGGGCCAGTTCTATGGCTACACCTTC	CSVEDPRGQFYGYTF
-	TRBJ1-1	TRBD1	TRBV5-5	15	TGTGCCAGCAGCCTGCCGGCAGGGGGGGTCGGTGAAGCTTTCTTT	CASSLPAGGVGEAFF
-	TRBJ2-1	TRBD2	TRBV29-1	14	TGCAGCGACCGAAGCGGGAGCTCCTACAATGAGCAGTTCTTC	CSDRSGSSYNEQFF
-	TRBJ1-2	-	TRBV5-6	14	TGTGCCAGCAGCCCCTTGGACAGAAACTATGGCTACACCTTC	CASSPLDRNYGYTF
-	TRBJ1-2	TRBD1	TRBV2	12	TGTGCCAGCAGTGAAGAGGACAGGGGCTACACCTTC	CASSEEDRGYTF
few	TRBJ1-5	-	TRBV10-3	14	TGTGCCATCAGTGAGCAGCCAGACAATCAGCCCCAGCATTTT	CAISEQPDNQPQHF
-	TRBJ1-1	-	TRBV30	14	TGTGCCTGGAGTTTAATCCCGGGGAAAACTGAAGCTTTCTTT	CAWSLIPGKTEAFF
-	TRBJ1-1	-	TRBV2	12	TGTGCCAGCAGTGTCCGGACAGTATATCTTTTCTTT	CASSVRTVYLFF
-	TRBJ2-1	TRBD1	TRBV4-1	14	TGCGCCAGCAGGTTAGACAGGGGAAGCAGTGAGCAGTTCTTC	CASRLDRGSSEQFF
once	TRBJ1-1	-	TRBV29-1	12	TGCAGCGTTGACAGGATGAACACTGAAGCTTTCTTT	CSVDRMNTEAFF
-	TRBJ2-1	-	TRBV6-1	16	TGTGCCAGCAGTGAAGAGAGGAGGGTAACATACAATGAGCAGTTCTTC	CASSEERRVTYNEQFF
once	TRBJ2-7	-	TRBV27	13	TGTGCCAGCAGTTGGGGACGGACCTACGAGCAGTACTTC	CASSWGRTYEQYF
once	TRBJ1-3	-	TRBV5-1	16	TGCGCCAGCAGCTGGGTGGGCCAGGGAACCGGAAACACCATATATTTT	CASSWVGQGTGNTIYF
-	TRBJ2-7	-	TRBV6-4	13	TGTGCCAGCTCTAGAGTGCCTAAGGACGAGCAGTACTTC	CASSRVPKDEQYF
-	TRBJ1-3	TRBD1	TRBV29-1	14	TGCAGCGTTGAGGTACAGGGGGCGCGAAACACCATATATTTT	CSVEVQGARNTIYF
-	TRBJ1-5	-	TRBV7-9	12	TGTGCCAGCAGCTTACCGGCAGGGGCCCAGCATTTT	CASSLPAGAQHF
-	TRBJ2-2	-	TRBV7-7	16	TGTGCTAGCAGTCCCCGGGTCCCACCGAACACCGGGGAGCTGTTTTTT	CASSPRVPPNTGELFF
-	TRBJ2-3	TRBD2	TRBV5-1	16	TGCGCCAGCAGCTTCGGGATAGCGGGGGGCCCAGATACGCAGTATTTT	CASSFGIAGGPDTQYF
-	TRBJ2-1	-	TRBV5-1	16	TGCGCCAGCAGCTTGGCCTCAGGGGCAGTCATCGATGAGCAGTTCTTC	CASSLASGAVIDEQFF